Listed below are T cell receptor beta chains from one sample, sequenced in a study of blood T cells in healthy people across ages. TCRdb fed the 5' RACE reads into MiXCR, producing one record per CDR3 protein. This sample carries 1.2 million to 1.5 million distinct CDR3 sequences, around 59% of them seen once, and the ten largest clones take roughly 6.3%. The sequenced sample was blood. These receptors came from a man younger than 30 in good health. Each CDR3 is given with its conserved first and last residue. A D gene is named only where the DNA matches it firmly. Size is stated for part of the rows, as once, few or many counts, or as a class when the clone is expanded.

CDR3 protein,CDR3 DNA,D gene,J gene,clone size,V gene
CASSPRGLAGGPGDEQYF,TGTGCCAGCTCACCACGAGGACTAGCGGGAGGGCCAGGGGACGAGCAGTACTTC,TRBD2,TRBJ2-7,-,TRBV18
CASMDSYNEQFF,TGTGCCAGCATGGACTCCTACAATGAGCAGTTCTTC,-,TRBJ2-1,-,TRBV27
CSARKIYNEQFF,TGCAGTGCGAGAAAGATTTACAATGAGCAGTTCTTC,-,TRBJ2-1,-,TRBV20-1
CSVENLQGGELFF,TGCAGCGTTGAGAACCTTCAGGGCGGGGAGCTGTTTTTT,-,TRBJ2-2,-,TRBV29-1
CASSLGAGGGTQYF,TGTGCCAGCAGCTTAGGAGCGGGGGGAGGGACCCAGTACTTC,TRBD2,TRBJ2-5,few,TRBV7-2
CASSQELFVQETQYF,TGCGCCAGCAGCCAAGAACTATTCGTACAAGAAACCCAGTACTTC,-,TRBJ2-5,few,TRBV4-1
CVSSEYESRGHGYTF,TGTGTCAGCAGTGAATATGAAAGCAGGGGGCATGGCTACACCTTC,TRBD1,TRBJ1-2,-,TRBV25-1
CASSIQVSSSGANVLSF,TGCGCCAGCAGCATACAGGTCTCCTCGTCTGGGGCCAACGTCCTGAGTTTC,-,TRBJ2-6,-,TRBV4-1
CSATTVLSDTQYF,TGCAGTGCTACTACCGTTTTGTCAGATACGCAGTATTTT,-,TRBJ2-3,-,TRBV20-1
CASSFRLVLNTDTQYF,TGTGCCAGCAGTTTCCGACTAGTCCTAAACACAGATACGCAGTATTTT,-,TRBJ2-3,-,TRBV27
CASSSGQGEGQETQYF,TGTGCCAGCAGTTCCGGACAGGGAGAAGGCCAAGAGACCCAGTACTTC,TRBD1,TRBJ2-5,many,TRBV12-3/TRBV12-4
CASSQDPANEQYF,TGCGCCAGCAGCCAAGACCCAGCAAACGAGCAGTACTTC,-,TRBJ2-7,-,TRBV4-1
CASSQPKGTGGFYEQYF,TGTGCCAGCAGCCAGCCAAAGGGGACAGGGGGATTCTACGAGCAGTACTTC,TRBD1,TRBJ2-7,-,TRBV3-1
CSASEDTLSPLHF,TGCAGTGCTAGCGAGGACACGCTATCACCCCTCCACTTT,-,TRBJ1-6,-,TRBV20-1
CASSLDRVSSETQYF,TGTGCCAGCAGCTTAGATCGAGTTAGCTCGGAGACCCAGTACTTC,-,TRBJ2-5,-,TRBV11-2